This T cell receptor (beta chain) was sequenced for a study of OX40 agonist ivuxolimab in advanced cancers. Study-level background: Patients in the trial were receiving intravenous ivuxolimab every 2 weeks, at doses of 0.01 to 10 mg/kg. Eligibility rules accepted prior anti-PD-1, anti-PD-L1 or anti-CTLA-4 therapy, and 30% to 40% had some.

Study outcomes and limitations: Several nonresponders also turned out to have low normalized T-cell clonal expansion.

Profiled with immunoSEQ multiplex PCR; TCRdb holds only in-frame clones, not every one. The sample has roughly 25,000 clones, around 90% seen once. With respect to this clone: The antigen is unknown.

The receptor was isolated from an adult with an advanced solid tumor such as melanoma, head and neck, liver or kidney cancer. This sample comprised CD4+ or CD8+ T cells sorted from blood, obtained in a trial of the OX40 agonist ivuxolimab.

CDR3 DNA sequence: TGCGCCAGCAGCTTGGCGGGAACAAATTACAATGAGCAGTTCTTC. Amino acid sequence: CASSLAGTNYNEQFF. The chain uses TRBV5-1 and TRBJ2-1, with D possibly matching TRBD2 (5 bases). The CDR3 has 15 amino acids. V was clipped by 0 bases and J by 4 bases, with 11 bases between them. Germline assignment: CDR1 SGHRS and CDR2 YFSETQ.